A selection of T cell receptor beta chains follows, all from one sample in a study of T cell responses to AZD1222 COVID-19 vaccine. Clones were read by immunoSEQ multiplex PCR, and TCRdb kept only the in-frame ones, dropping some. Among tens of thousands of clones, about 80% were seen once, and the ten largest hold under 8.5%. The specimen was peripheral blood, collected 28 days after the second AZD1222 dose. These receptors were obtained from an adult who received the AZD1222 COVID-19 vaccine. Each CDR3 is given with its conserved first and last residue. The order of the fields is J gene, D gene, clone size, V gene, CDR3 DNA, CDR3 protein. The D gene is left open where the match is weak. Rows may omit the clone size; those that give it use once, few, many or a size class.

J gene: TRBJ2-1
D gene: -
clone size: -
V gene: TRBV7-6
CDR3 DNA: TGTGCCAGCAGCTTAGGGGGGTACGTAAGCTCCTACAATGAGCAGTTCTTC
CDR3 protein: CASSLGGYVSSYNEQFF

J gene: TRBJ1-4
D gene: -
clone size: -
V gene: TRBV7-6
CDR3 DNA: TGTGCCAGCAGCCTAGGAGGTGGTCAAAAACTGTTTTTT
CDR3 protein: CASSLGGGQKLFF

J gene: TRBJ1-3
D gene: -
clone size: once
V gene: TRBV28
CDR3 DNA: TGTGCCATACGGGGCGAAGGAAACACCATATATTTT
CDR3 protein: CAIRGEGNTIYF

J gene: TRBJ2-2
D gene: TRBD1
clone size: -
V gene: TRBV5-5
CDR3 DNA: TGTGCCAGCAGCCAAGGACAGGAGCGGGGGGAGCTGTTTTTT
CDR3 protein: CASSQGQERGELFF

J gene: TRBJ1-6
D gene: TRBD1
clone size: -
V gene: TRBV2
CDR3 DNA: TGTGCCAGCAGTGTGACAGGGGGAAATTCACCCCTCCACTTT
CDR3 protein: CASSVTGGNSPLHF

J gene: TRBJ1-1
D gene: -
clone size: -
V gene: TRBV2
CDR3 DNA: TGTGCCAGCAGGGACCCCGGGGGAATCCTGAACACTGAAGCTTTCTTT
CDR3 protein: CASRDPGGILNTEAFF

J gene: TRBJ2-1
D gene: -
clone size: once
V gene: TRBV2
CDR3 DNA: TGTGCCAGCAGTGAGGTCACATACAATGAGCAGTTCTTC
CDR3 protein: CASSEVTYNEQFF

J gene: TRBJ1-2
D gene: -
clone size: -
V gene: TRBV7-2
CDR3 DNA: TGTGCCAGCAGCGTAAGACAGCACTATGGCTACACCTTC
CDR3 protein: CASSVRQHYGYTF

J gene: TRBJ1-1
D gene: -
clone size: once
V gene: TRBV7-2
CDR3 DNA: TGTGCCAGCAGCTTAGCGCGAGTGGGTGAAGCTTTCTTT
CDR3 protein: CASSLARVGEAFF

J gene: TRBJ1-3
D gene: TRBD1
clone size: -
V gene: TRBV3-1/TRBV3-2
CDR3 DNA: TGTGCCAGCAGCCATTCAGGGGGAAGCTACGGAAACACCATATATTTT
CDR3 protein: CASSHSGGSYGNTIYF

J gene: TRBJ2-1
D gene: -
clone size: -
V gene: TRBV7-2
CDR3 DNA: TGTGCCAGCAGCTTGACAACATACAATGAGCAGTTCTTC
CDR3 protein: CASSLTTYNEQFF

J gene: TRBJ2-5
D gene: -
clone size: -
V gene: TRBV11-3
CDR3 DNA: TGTGCCAGCAGCTTGGAGGGAGAGACCCAGTACTTC
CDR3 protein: CASSLEGETQYF

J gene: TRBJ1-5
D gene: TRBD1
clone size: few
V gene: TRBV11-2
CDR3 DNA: TGTGCCAGCACAGGGGGCCCGAATCAGCCCCAGCATTTT
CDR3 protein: CASTGGPNQPQHF

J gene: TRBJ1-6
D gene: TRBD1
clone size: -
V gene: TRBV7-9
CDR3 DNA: TGTGCCAGCAGGTCCGGGACAGGGGGTAATTCACCCCTCCACTTT
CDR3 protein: CASRSGTGGNSPLHF

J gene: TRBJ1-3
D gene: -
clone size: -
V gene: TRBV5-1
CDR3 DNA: TGCGCCAGCAGCCCGGGAGGGATCTCTGGAAACACCATATATTTT
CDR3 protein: CASSPGGISGNTIYF

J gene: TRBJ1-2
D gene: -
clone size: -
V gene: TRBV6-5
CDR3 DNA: TGTGCCAGCATCCCGACAGCGAACTATGGCTACACCTTC
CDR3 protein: CASIPTANYGYTF

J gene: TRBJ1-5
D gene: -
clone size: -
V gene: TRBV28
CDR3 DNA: TGTGCCAGCAGTTTAACCGGCAGGGAGGGTAATCAGCCCCAGCATTTT
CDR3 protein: CASSLTGREGNQPQHF

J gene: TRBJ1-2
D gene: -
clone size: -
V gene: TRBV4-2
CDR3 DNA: TGTGCCAGCAGCCATCAAGGGGAGGGGGTCGGCTACACCTTC
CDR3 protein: CASSHQGEGVGYTF

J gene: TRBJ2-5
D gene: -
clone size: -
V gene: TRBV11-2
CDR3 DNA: TGTGCCAGCAGCTTAGCGGGTGGGTGGGAGACCCAGTACTTC
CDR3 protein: CASSLAGGWETQYF

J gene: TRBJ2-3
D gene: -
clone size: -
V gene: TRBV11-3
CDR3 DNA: TGTGCCAGCAGCTTGAGAACTAGCACAGATACGCAGTATTTT
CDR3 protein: CASSLRTSTDTQYF

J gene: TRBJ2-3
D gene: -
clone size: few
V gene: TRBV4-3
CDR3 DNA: TGCGCCAGCAGCCAACAGGGATCTAGCACAGATACGCAGTATTTT
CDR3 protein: CASSQQGSSTDTQYF

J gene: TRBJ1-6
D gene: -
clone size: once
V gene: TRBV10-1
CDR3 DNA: TGCGCCAGCAGTGAGAGTCCGGATTCACCCCTCCACTTT
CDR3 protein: CASSESPDSPLHF

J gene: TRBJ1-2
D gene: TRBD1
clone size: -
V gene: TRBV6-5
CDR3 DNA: TGTGCCAGCAGCCCGGGACAGGGTGGCTATGGCTACACCTTC
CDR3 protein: CASSPGQGGYGYTF

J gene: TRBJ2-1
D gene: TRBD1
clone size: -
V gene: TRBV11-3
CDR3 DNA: TGTGCCAGCAGCTTAGACCGAGACAGGGAACAGTTCTTC
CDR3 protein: CASSLDRDREQFF

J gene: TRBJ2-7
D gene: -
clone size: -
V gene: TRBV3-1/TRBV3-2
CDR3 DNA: TGTGCCAGCAGCCAAGAGAGGGTTAGCTCCTACGAGCAGTACTTC
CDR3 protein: CASSQERVSSYEQYF

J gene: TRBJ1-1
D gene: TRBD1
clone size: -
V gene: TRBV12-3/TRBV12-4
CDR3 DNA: TGTGCCAGCAGTTATGACAGGGGGGCTTTCTTT
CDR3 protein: CASSYDRGAFF

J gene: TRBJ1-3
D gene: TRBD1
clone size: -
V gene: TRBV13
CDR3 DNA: TGTGCCAGCAGCTCCGGGACAGATGGAAACACCATATATTTT
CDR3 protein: CASSSGTDGNTIYF

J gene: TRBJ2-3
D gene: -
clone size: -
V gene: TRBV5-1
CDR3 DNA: TGCGCCAGCAGCTTGGTAGGGGGGTCAACAGATACGCAGTATTTT
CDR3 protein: CASSLVGGSTDTQYF

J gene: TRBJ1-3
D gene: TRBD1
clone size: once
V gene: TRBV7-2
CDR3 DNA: TGTGCCAGCAGCTTAAGGACAGGGGCGGGAGGAAACACCATATATTTT
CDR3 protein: CASSLRTGAGGNTIYF

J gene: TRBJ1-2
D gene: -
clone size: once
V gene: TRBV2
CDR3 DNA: TGTGCCAGTACCTTGGGACCAGACCCCTATGGCTACACCTTC
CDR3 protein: CASTLGPDPYGYTF

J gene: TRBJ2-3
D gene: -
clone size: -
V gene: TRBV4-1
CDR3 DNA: TGCGCCAGCAGTCGTACAGATACGCAGTATTTT
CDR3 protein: CASSRTDTQYF

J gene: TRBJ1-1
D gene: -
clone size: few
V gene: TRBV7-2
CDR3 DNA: TGTGCCAGCAGCTTCGAGACAGCAACCGAAGCTTTCTTT
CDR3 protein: CASSFETATEAFF

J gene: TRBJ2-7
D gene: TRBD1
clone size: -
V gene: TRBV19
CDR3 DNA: TGTGCCAGTAGTCCGATGGGACAGGGAGGGTCCTACGAGCAGTACTTC
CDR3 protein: CASSPMGQGGSYEQYF

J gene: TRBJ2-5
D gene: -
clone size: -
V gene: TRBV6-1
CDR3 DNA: TGTGCCAGCAGTGAAGCGCTGTACTGGTTCCAAGAGACCCAGTACTTC
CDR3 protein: CASSEALYWFQETQYF

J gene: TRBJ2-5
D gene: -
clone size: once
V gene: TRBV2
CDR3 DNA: TGTGCCAGCAGTGATTGGGGGGCAGGGAGAGAGACCCAGTACTTC
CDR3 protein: CASSDWGAGRETQYF

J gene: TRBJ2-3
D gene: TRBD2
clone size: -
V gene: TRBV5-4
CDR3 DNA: TGTGCCAGCAGCTTTCGGGGGGGTCTCACAGATACGCAGTATTTT
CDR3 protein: CASSFRGGLTDTQYF

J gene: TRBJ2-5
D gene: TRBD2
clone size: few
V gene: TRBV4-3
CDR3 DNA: TGCGCCAGCAGCCAAGAGCGGGGGGGCCAAGAGACCCAGTACTTC
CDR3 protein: CASSQERGGQETQYF

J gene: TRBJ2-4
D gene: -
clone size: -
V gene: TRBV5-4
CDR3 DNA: TGTGCCAGCTCGTCGGCAAACGTAGCCAAAAACATTCAGTACTTC
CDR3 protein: CASSSANVAKNIQYF

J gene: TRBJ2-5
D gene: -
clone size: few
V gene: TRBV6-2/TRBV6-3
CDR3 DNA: TGTGCCAGCAGTTACGGCCCTTCCCCCGGGGAGACCCAGTACTTC
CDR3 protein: CASSYGPSPGETQYF

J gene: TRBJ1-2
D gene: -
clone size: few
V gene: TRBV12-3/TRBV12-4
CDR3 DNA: TGTGCCAGCAGTTCCAGGTTCTATGGCTACACCTTC
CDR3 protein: CASSSRFYGYTF

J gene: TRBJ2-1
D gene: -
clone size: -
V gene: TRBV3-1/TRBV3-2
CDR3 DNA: TGTGCCAGCAGCCACGGTTTAATAAATGAGCAGTTCTTC
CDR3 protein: CASSHGLINEQFF

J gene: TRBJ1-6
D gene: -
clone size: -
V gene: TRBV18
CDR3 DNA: TGTGCCAGCTCACCTACTTCGAGCTCCTATAATTCACCCCTCCACTTT
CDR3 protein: CASSPTSSSYNSPLHF

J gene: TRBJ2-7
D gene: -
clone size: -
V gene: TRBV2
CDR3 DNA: TGTGCCAGCAGTTTGGAGTCCTACGAGCAGTACTTC
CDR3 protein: CASSLESYEQYF

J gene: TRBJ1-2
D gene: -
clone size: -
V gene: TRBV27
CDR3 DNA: TGTGCCAGCAGGAGGTTCGACCCAGGGGCGGACTATGGCTACACCTTC
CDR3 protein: CASRRFDPGADYGYTF

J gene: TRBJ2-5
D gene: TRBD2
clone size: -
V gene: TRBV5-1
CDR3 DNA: TGCGCCAGCAGCTTCTCCGGGGAGGGGGAGACCCAGTACTTC
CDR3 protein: CASSFSGEGETQYF

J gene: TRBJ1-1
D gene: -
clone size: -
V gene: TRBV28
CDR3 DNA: TGTGCCAGCAGCCCGCGGGACGGATTGAACACTGAAGCTTTCTTT
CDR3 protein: CASSPRDGLNTEAFF

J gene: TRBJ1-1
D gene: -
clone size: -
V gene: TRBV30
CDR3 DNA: TGTGCCTGGAGTTTCCGGAACACTGAAGCTTTCTTT
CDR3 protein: CAWSFRNTEAFF

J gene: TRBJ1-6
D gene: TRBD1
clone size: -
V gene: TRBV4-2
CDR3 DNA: TGTGCCAGCAGCCAAGGGGCGACAGGGGTCAATTCACCCCTCCACTTT
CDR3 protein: CASSQGATGVNSPLHF

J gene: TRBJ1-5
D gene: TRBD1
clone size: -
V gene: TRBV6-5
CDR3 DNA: TGTGCCAGCAGTTGGGACAGTGGGTATCAGCCCCAGCATTTT
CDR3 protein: CASSWDSGYQPQHF

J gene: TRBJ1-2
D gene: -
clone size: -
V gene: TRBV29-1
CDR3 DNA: TGCAGCGTTGAAGAAGGAGGGTATGGCTACACCTTC
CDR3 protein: CSVEEGGYGYTF